The source of this T cell receptor (beta chain) is a study of blood T cell repertoires in COVID-19. On the study more broadly: Sample material is recorded as cDNA or gDNA derived from T cells, B-cell-depleted T cells, or PBMCs.

V lost 5 bases and J lost 6; bases outside the gene matches: 7. In germline, CDR1 is MNHEY, CDR2 SMNVEV (reference sequence). This CDR3 has 14 amino acids. Assay used: immunoSEQ multiplex PCR; TCRdb lists only in-frame clones, some missing. The sample lists more than 200,000 clones; 85% to 90% were seen once. The sequencing input was PBMCs or T cells enriched from blood (not recorded which). The sequence was collected from a woman aged 25 to 39 who had recovered from COVID-19. The chain joins TRBV27 to TRBJ1-5; 7 bases match TRBD1. CDR3 sequence reads: CASSESGGSQPQHF. The CDR3 nucleotides are TGTGCCAGCAGTGAGTCAGGGGGAAGTCAGCCCCAGCATTTT.